The text below deals with one T cell receptor (beta chain). This clone is termed medium-sized (0.01 to 0.1%). It has no known antigen specificity. Per-nucleotide qualities are absent, and no much larger clonotype sits a single base away. The CDR3 sequence holds 17 residues, the cysteine and phenylalanine included. The DNA shown is the 51-base CDR3, in frame from base 1. The germline V gene provides CDR1 SNHLY and CDR2 FYNNEI. V drops 0 bases and J drops 0 bases, leaving 12 bases in between. The sample comes from a study of T cells in localized non-small cell lung cancer (dated by TCRdb to 2020 to 2021). With regard to the full study: The study examined T cell repertoires in roughly 240 patients with early-stage NSCLC and compared tumors with uninvolved tumor-adjacent lungs. Of the NSCLC patients, about 130 were male and approximately 100 were female, and the mean age was approximately 64 years. The cohort comprised 236 treatment-naïve NSCLC patients with resected, localized lung tumors. Overall study outcomes, separate from this receptor: A median of roughly 58 of the top 100 tumor clones were detected in paired uninvolved adjacent lung, and 25 to 35 of these tumor clones were also found among the top 100 clones of the paired uninvolved adjacent lung. Because multi-region tumor sequencing was not performed, intratumor heterogeneity could not be ruled out. Since the design was exploratory, TCR variables were selected using unadjusted p-values with no false-discovery rate correction. Longer overall survival was associated with higher blood T cell density, whereas shorter survival was associated with higher adjacent-lung clonality. Uninvolved tumor-adjacent lung showed the highest T cell clonality, higher than tumor, which suggests more focused antigenic responses in the uninvolved tumor-adjacent lung.

TCR beta CDR3 regions were sequenced from DNA using the immunoSEQ Assay. Turning to the authors' computational methods: To compute T cell density, TCR beta template counts were normalized to usable DNA, which was estimated by amplifying housekeeping genes. Using the preseqR package, richness was estimated by extrapolating to 120,000 templates for tissue samples and 400,000 templates for PBMC samples. Clonality was taken to be one minus Pielou's evenness. Differential abundance testing on productive amino-acid clonotypes, with a minimum total count of 5 and an alpha of 0.1, was used to identify tissue-enriched TCRs. The Jaccard Index and the Morisita Overlap Index were used to quantify repertoire overlap between compartments. GLIPH clustered TCR beta CDR3s with public tetramer-defined viral CDR3s; viral motifs required at least three viral sequences plus V-gene enrichment. The table comes from immuneACCESS by way of TCRdb, which keeps in-frame sequences with V and J called. Part of the clones is missing from these tables; in studies checked, under half for an unresolved V gene and the rest for unknown reasons. V and J calls and clone size are those listed in that table; D and trimming were worked out from the DNA. The sample profile shows about 59,000 clones; approximately 93% of them were found once. The ten largest clones capture approximately 20% of the sample.

At diagnosis, tumor, uninvolved tumor-adjacent lung and peripheral blood were collected and then preserved as a mix of FFPE and fresh-frozen material. For TCR repertoire profiling, blood samples were analyzed in the form of peripheral blood mononuclear cells. This receptor chain uses TRBV2 and TRBJ2-4, with the D gene too uncertain to name. This TCR was recovered from a man aged 35-75 years with stage I lung adenocarcinoma. The sample here was peripheral blood, taken before any cancer treatment. The DNA sequence is given as TGTGCCAGCAGTGAAGCACCCCCGGTGGTAGCCAAAAACATTCAGTACTTC. It translates to CASSEAPPVVAKNIQYF.